The T cell receptor beta chain described here comes from a study of shared clonotypes between healthy human individuals. Study-wide findings and caveats: Few donors restricted represented genetic and exposure-history diversity. Sampling used blood alone; tissue repertoires probably differ. Estimated richness values were generally larger in naive subsets than in memory subsets. Rarefaction showed that sequencing of sorted subsets was incomplete (despite large depth).

Only in-frame clones appear in the TCRdb table, and some are missing; sequencing was by immunoSEQ multiplex PCR. The table includes around 180,000 clones, 90% to 95% detected once. Of note for this clone: Its matching antigen is unknown.

Trimming left V 0 bases short and J 7 bases short, with 8 bases between. Germline-derived CDR1 and CDR2 are SGHRS and YFSETQ. There are 13 residues in the CDR3. The gene calls are TRBV5-1 and TRBJ1-5; no clear D. This receptor was taken from a woman aged 25 to 39 in good health. The sequenced sample was naive CD4+ T cells sorted from blood. As to subset: CD45RA+ positively selected. DNA for the CDR3: TGCGCCAGCAGCTTGGAGGGTGGGCAGCCCCAGCATTTT. Protein: CASSLEGGQPQHF.